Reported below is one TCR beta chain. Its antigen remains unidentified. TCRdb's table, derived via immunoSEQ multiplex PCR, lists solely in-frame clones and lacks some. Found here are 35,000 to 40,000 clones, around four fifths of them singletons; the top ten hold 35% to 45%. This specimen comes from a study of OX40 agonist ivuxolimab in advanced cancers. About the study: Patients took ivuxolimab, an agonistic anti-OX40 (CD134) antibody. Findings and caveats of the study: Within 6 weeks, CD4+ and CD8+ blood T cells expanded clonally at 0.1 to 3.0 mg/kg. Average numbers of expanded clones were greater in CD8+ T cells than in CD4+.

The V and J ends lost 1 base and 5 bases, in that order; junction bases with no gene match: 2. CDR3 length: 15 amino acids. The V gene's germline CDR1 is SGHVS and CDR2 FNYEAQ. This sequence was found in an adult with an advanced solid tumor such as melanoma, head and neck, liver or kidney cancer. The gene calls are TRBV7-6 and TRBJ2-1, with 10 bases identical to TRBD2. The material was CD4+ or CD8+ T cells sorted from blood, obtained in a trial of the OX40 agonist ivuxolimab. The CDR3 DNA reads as TGTGCCAGCAGCTTAGGGACTAGCGGAAACAATGAGCAGTTCTTC. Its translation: CASSLGTSGNNEQFF.